These T cell receptor beta chains were read from a single sample in a study of PD-L1 blockade in urothelial cancer. Measured with immunoSEQ multiplex PCR; TCRdb has only the in-frame clones, and not every one. The table has 75,000 to 95,000 clones, 70% to 90% seen once. The sequencing used PBMCs, collected around atezolizumab (anti-PD-L1) treatment. The receptors here all came from a middle-aged man with urothelial cancer. The CDR3 runs from the conserved cysteine through the conserved F or W. D genes are given only for firm matches. Size values are once, few and many counts, or a class for expanded clones, and some rows have none.

CDR3nt	CDR3aa	len	v_gene	j_gene	d_gene	abundance
TGTGCCAGCAGCCCTATCGCTACCGGGGAGCTGTTTTTT	CASSPIATGELFF	13	TRBV9	TRBJ2-2	NA	NA
TGCGCCAGCAGCCAAGAGGTAGGGGTTTCCTACAATGAGCAGTTCTTC	CASSQEVGVSYNEQFF	16	TRBV4-1	TRBJ2-1	NA	NA
TGTGCCAGCAGCGGGACTAGCGGTTTTACAGAGACCCAGTACTTC	CASSGTSGFTETQYF	15	TRBV9	TRBJ2-5	TRBD2	NA
TGTGCCAGCAGCTTAATGGGGACAGGGGGAAAGGACGAGCAGTACTTC	CASSLMGTGGKDEQYF	16	TRBV7-3	TRBJ2-7	TRBD1	few
TGTGCCAGCAGCCCGGACAGGGAATATGGCTACACCTTC	CASSPDREYGYTF	13	TRBV7-8	TRBJ1-2	TRBD1	once
TGTGCCAGCAGCTTAGAGACGACAGGGCGGACTGAAGCTTTCTTT	CASSLETTGRTEAFF	15	TRBV7-3	TRBJ1-1	TRBD1	NA
TGTGCCAGCAGTTTATACGGGAGGGTTGAGGGCTACACCTTC	CASSLYGRVEGYTF	14	TRBV28	TRBJ1-2	NA	NA
TGTGCCAGCAGTGGGGTTGCCGGGACTAGCGGAACCGGGGAGCTGTTTTTT	CASSGVAGTSGTGELFF	17	TRBV7-9	TRBJ2-2	TRBD2	once
TGTGCCAGCAGCCAAGACCTAGCGGGGGCGAACACCGGGGAGCTGTTTTTT	CASSQDLAGANTGELFF	17	TRBV4-2	TRBJ2-2	TRBD2	NA
TGTGCCAGCAGCCAAGTAGGCGGGACAGGGCCTGGTGGGGCCAACGTCCTGACTTTC	CASSQVGGTGPGGANVLTF	19	TRBV16	TRBJ2-6	TRBD1	NA
TGTGCCATCCTCCGAATCGGGAGGGGTCAGACCCAGTACTTC	CAILRIGRGQTQYF	14	TRBV7-8	TRBJ2-5	TRBD2	NA
TGTGCTAGTGGTTTGGGAGGAACTGGAAACACCATATATTTT	CASGLGGTGNTIYF	14	TRBV12-5	TRBJ1-3	NA	NA
TGTGCCAGCAGTGGACTAGCGGGAAGGATAAGGACCTACAATGAGCAGTTCTTC	CASSGLAGRIRTYNEQFF	18	TRBV2	TRBJ2-1	TRBD2	once
TGTGCCATCAGTGGGAGCGATAACTATGGCTACACCTTC	CAISGSDNYGYTF	13	TRBV10-3	TRBJ1-2	NA	NA
TGTGCCAGCAGTGACTCGGGTTTTCGTCAGCCCCAGCATTTT	CASSDSGFRQPQHF	14	TRBV2	TRBJ1-5	NA	NA
TGTGCCAGCAGGCCTAGCGTCACCTACGAGCAGTACTTC	CASRPSVTYEQYF	13	TRBV28	TRBJ2-7	NA	NA
TGTGCCAGCAGTGGGTGGGCAGCGGCAGAGTATGGCTACACCTTC	CASSGWAAAEYGYTF	15	TRBV6-1	TRBJ1-2	NA	NA
TGTGCCAGTAGAGACCCCGGGACTAGCGAAGCCAAAAACATTCAGTACTTC	CASRDPGTSEAKNIQYF	17	TRBV19	TRBJ2-4	TRBD2	many
TGTGCCAGCAGCTTATCCCCCGGGAACACCGGGGAGCTGTTTTTT	CASSLSPGNTGELFF	15	TRBV7-2	TRBJ2-2	NA	NA
TGTGCCAGCAGCTTCCAGGGCTCCTCTGGAAACACCATATATTTT	CASSFQGSSGNTIYF	15	TRBV5-6	TRBJ1-3	NA	NA
TGTGCCAGCAGTTACCGCGAGGGCTTGGCTGAAGCTTTCTTT	CASSYREGLAEAFF	14	TRBV6-5	TRBJ1-1	NA	NA